Below are 6 T cell receptor beta chains sequenced from a single sample in a study of T cell clonality in common variable immunodeficiency. No antigen has been assigned to these receptors. Study conclusions and caveats: Reportedly, TCR beta sequences from common variable immunodeficiency showed fewer deletions and N-nucleotide insertions.

Sequencing used immunoSEQ multiplex PCR; TCRdb keeps in-frame clones, though not all of them. This repertoire holds about 15,000 clones, and none appear only once. Sequences were obtained from peripheral blood mononuclear cells. The receptors stem from a human donor with common variable immunodeficiency.

Of note for this clone: The sequenced fragment ends 3 residues before the CDR3 boundary, so the rest is inferred from the germline J gene. The chain combines TRBV7-3 with TRBJ2-1; TRBD2 matches 10 bases. Germline CDR1 reads SGHTA; CDR2 reads FQGTGA. V was pared by 3 bases and J by 5 bases, with 10 bases of the junction left unmatched. CDR3 size: 17 residues. This CDR3 reads CASSLSPTSGQDNEQFF. Incomplete CDR3 DNA: TGTGCCAGCAGCTTGAGCCCGACTAGCGGGCAAGACAATGAG.

This clone was picked up many times. The CDR3 end lies 3 residues beyond the end of the read and is filled in from the germline J gene. This rearrangement joins TRBV18 to TRBJ2-7, with 8 bases lining up with TRBD1. This CDR3 is built from 13 residues. Trimming removed 4 bases from V and 4 bases from J; junction bases left unmatched: 3. Germline V lookup: CDR1 KGHSH, CDR2 LQKENI. The sequenced part of the CDR3 DNA is TGTGCCAGCTCACAGGACAGGGAGTACGAG. It encodes CASSQDREYE. The complete CDR3 protein is CASSQDREYEQYF.

Of note for this clone: The CDR3 end is not reached by the read, which stops 3 residues before it; the germline J gene fills it in. The V gene is TRBV5-4, the J gene TRBJ2-7, with D maybe TRBD1 (6 bases). CDR1 SGHNT and CDR2 YYREEE come from the germline V gene (reference sequence). Deletions cut 0 bases from V and 4 bases from J, with 8 bases between. The length of the CDR3 is 13 residues. The DNA read from the CDR3 is TGTGCCAGCAGCTTGGACAGGGTTTACGAG. It yields the protein CASSLDRVYE. The full CDR3 protein is CASSLDRVYEQYF.

This clone was picked up a small number of times. The CDR3 extends 3 residues past the end of the read, so its final part is completed from the germline J gene. V is TRBV10-2 and J is TRBJ2-7; 9 positions match TRBD1. There are 17 residues in the CDR3. V gave up 3 bases and J gave up 3 bases; unmatched junction bases: 12. Germline CDR1 and CDR2: WSHSY and SAAADI. The covered CDR3 bases are TGCGCCAGCAGTGATCTAAGGGGGACAGGGTTGGGCTACGAG. Translated: CASSDLRGTGLGYE. The CDR3, in full, reads CASSDLRGTGLGYEQYF.

Concerning this clone itself: The DNA ends 3 residues before the CDR3 does, and the rest of the CDR3 is filled in from the germline J gene. The rearrangement links TRBV7-6 to TRBJ2-2; 10 bases match TRBD2. The CDR3 has 18 residues. CDR1 SGHVS and CDR2 FNYEAQ come from the germline V gene. With V trimmed by 1 base and J by 3 bases, 8 bases remained unmatched. The CDR3 bases that were read are TGTGCCAGCAGCTTAGAACCAGCGGGGGGGGCCTACACCGGGGAG. Protein product: CASSLEPAGGAYTGE. The entire CDR3 is CASSLEPAGGAYTGELFF.

About this clone itself: The read stops 3 residues short of the end of the CDR3; the missing end is completed from the germline J gene. The chain couples TRBV7-2 to TRBJ2-1; D unclear. This CDR3 is built from 16 residues. Trimming cost V 0 bases and J 1 base, with 10 bases left between them. Germline CDR1 and CDR2: SGHTA and FQGNSA. Incomplete CDR3 DNA: TGTGCCAGCAGCTTAGCAGGCGCGGCGTCCTACAATGAG. It codes for CASSLAGAASYNE. The complete CDR3 protein is CASSLAGAASYNEQFF.